This T cell receptor beta chain was recovered during a study of blood T cell repertoires in COVID-19. Whole-study context: Whether acute or convalescent, the COVID-19 samples came from the United States, Italy and Spain.

Membership in each cohort depended on participant-reported clinical history. This clone was recorded only once. Repertoires were generated with immunoSEQ multiplex PCR, while TCRdb's copy carries only in-frame clones and drops some. The table records approximately 200,000 clones, roughly nine tenths of them present only once. The material sequenced was PBMCs or T cells enriched from blood (not recorded which). The receptor was isolated from a young woman in a cohort exposed to, infected with or recovered from COVID-19 (not recorded which).

CDR3 protein: CASSLSGEGKAFF. The CDR3, as DNA: TGTGCCAGCAGTTTATCGGGAGAGGGAAAAGCTTTCTTT. The V and J genes are TRBV27 and TRBJ1-1; D ambiguous. This CDR3 region has 13 residues. The V gene lost 0 bases and the J gene lost 9 bases, with 11 bases spanning the gap. Germline V CDR1 and CDR2: MNHEY, SMNVEV (reference sequence).